These 3 T cell receptor beta chains share one sample of origin, sequenced in a study of identifying expanded T cells in peripheral blood. Data came from immunoSEQ multiplex PCR; TCRdb stores just in-frame clones and leaves some out. The repertoire includes some 99,000 clones, approximately 90% of them detected once, and more than 6.5% sits in the top ten. The sequenced sample consisted of blood. The receptors were gathered from a person between 18 and 75 years old in good health.

V usage is TRBV19 and J usage is TRBJ1-4; 8 bases fit TRBD1. The CDR3 consists of 17 residues. CDR1 is LNHDA and CDR2 is SQIVND in the germline V gene (reference sequence). After removal of 4 bases from V and 2 bases from J, the junction contained 9 bases not matched to a gene. CDR3 protein: CASSTDPNRGTNEKLFF. In DNA form, the CDR3 reads TGTGCCAGTAGTACTGACCCCAACAGGGGGACTAATGAAAAACTGTTTTTT.

The chain joins TRBV7-9 to TRBJ1-1; TRBD1 agrees at 7 bases. Germline lookup yields CDR1 SEHNR and CDR2 FQNEAQ (reference sequence). CDR3 size: 14 residues. With V trimmed by 4 bases and J by 4 bases, 6 bases remained unmatched. CDR3 loop: CASSSQGTGTEAFF. CDR3 sequence (DNA): TGTGCCAGCAGCTCACAGGGGACGGGCACTGAAGCTTTCTTT.

This clone was counted once. The chain carries TRBV5-4 and TRBJ2-7; D possibly corresponds to TRBD2 (5 bases). V was cut by 8 bases and J by 5 bases, with 20 bases left in between. Germline loops: CDR1 SGHNT, CDR2 YYREEE (reference sequence). The CDR3 has 14 amino acids. The DNA for the CDR3 is TGTGCCAGTGCCATGACGGGATTCGGTGACGAGCAGTACTTC. It specifies CASAMTGFGDEQYF. Full variable domain (outside the CDR3, taken from reference TRBV5-4 and TRBJ2-7): ETGVTQSPTHLIKTRGQQVTLRCSSQSGHNTVSWYQQALGQGPQFIFQYYREEENGRGNFPPRFSGLQFPNYSSELNVNALELDDSALYLCASAMTGFGDEQYFGPGTRLTVT.